The T cell receptor (beta chain) under discussion was sequenced for a study of T cell responses to AZD1222 COVID-19 vaccine. TCRdb keeps only in-frame clones here, not all; method: immunoSEQ multiplex PCR. Of roughly 65,000 clones in the sample, roughly 90% were seen once. Study-wide findings and caveats: When two AZD1222 doses had been given, Spike-specific TCR breadth and depth rose.

A note on this clone: What it binds is unknown.

Per germline, CDR1 SGHAT and CDR2 FQNNGV. There are 16 residues in the CDR3. Unmatched junction bases numbered 6, after V lost 0 bases and J lost 6 bases. The rearrangement joins TRBV11-2 to TRBJ2-4, with TRBD2 matching 9 bases. The sample here was peripheral blood, taken on day 0 of AZD1222 vaccination. This clonotype originated in an adult in good health. This CDR3 reads CASSLDVLAGLNIQYF. CDR3 sequence (DNA): TGTGCCAGCAGCTTAGATGTGCTAGCGGGACTAAACATTCAGTACTTC.